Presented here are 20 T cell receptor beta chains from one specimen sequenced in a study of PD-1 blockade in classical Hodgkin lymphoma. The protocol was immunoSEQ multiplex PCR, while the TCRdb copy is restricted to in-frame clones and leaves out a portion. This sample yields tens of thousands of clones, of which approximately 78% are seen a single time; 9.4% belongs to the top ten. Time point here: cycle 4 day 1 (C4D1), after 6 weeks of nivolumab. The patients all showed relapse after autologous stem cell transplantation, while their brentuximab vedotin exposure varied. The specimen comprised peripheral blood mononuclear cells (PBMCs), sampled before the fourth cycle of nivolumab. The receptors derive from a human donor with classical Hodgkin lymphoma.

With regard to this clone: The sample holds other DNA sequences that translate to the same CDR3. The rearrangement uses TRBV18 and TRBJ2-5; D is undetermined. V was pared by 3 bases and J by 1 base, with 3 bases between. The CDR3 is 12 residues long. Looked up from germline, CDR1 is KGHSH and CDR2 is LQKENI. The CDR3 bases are TGTGCCAGCTCACCGCTCCAAGAGACCCAGTACTTC. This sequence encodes CASSPLQETQYF. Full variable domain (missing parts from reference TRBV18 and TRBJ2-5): NAGVMQNPRHLVRRRGQEARLRCSPMKGHSHVYWYRQLPEEGLKFMVYLQKENIIDESGMPKERFSAEFPKEGPSILRIQQVVRGDSAAYFCASSPLQETQYFGPGTRLLVL.

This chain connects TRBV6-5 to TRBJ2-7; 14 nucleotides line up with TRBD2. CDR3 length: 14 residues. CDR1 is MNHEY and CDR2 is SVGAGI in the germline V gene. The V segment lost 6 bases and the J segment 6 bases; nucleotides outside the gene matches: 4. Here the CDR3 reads CASRMGLAGVEQYF. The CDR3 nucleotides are TGTGCCAGCAGGATGGGACTAGCGGGGGTCGAGCAGTACTTC.

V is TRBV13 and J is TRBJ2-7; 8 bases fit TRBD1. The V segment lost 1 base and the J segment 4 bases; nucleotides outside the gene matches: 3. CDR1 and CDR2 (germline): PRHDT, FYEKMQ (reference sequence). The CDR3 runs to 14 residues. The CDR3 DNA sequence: TGTGCCAGCAGCTTAGTGGACAGGGTGTACGAGCAGTACTTC. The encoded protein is CASSLVDRVYEQYF.

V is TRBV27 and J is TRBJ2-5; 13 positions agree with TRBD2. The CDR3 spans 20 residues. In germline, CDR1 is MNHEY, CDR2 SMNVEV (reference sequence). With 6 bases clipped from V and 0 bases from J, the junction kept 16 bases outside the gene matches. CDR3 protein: CASSSWTGLAGEGYQETQYF. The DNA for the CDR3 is TGTGCCAGCAGCAGTTGGACCGGACTAGCGGGAGAAGGGTACCAAGAGACCCAGTACTTC.

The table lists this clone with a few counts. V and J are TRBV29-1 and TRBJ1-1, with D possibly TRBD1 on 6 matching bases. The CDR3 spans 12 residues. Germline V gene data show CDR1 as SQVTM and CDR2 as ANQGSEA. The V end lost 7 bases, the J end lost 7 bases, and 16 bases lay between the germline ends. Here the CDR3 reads CSARTGRGEAFF. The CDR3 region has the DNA TGCAGCGCACGCACAGGGCGAGGTGAAGCTTTCTTT.

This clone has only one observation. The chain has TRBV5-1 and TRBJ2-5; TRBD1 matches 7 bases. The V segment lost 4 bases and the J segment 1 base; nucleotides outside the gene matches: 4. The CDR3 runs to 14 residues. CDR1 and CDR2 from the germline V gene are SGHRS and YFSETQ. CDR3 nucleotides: TGCGCCAGCAGCGTAGACAGGGCCCAAGAGACCCAGTACTTC. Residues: CASSVDRAQETQYF.

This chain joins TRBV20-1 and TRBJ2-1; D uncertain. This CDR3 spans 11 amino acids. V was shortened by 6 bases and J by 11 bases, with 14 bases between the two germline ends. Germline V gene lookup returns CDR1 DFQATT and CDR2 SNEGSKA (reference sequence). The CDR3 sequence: CSAIWRSKQFF. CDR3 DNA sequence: TGCAGTGCCATTTGGCGTTCGAAGCAGTTCTTC.

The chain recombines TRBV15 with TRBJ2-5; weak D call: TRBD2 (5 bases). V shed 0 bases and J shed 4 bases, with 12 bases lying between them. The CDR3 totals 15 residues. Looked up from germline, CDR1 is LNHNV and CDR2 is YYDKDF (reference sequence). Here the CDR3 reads CATSRDAGEPETQYF. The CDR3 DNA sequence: TGTGCCACCAGCAGAGATGCGGGCGAACCAGAGACCCAGTACTTC.

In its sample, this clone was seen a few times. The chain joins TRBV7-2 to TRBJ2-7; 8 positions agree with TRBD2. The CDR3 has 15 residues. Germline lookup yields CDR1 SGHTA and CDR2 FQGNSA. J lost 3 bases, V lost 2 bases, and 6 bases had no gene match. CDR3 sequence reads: CASSLYPGGLYEQYF. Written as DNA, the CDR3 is TGTGCCAGCAGCTTATATCCGGGAGGGCTCTACGAGCAGTACTTC.

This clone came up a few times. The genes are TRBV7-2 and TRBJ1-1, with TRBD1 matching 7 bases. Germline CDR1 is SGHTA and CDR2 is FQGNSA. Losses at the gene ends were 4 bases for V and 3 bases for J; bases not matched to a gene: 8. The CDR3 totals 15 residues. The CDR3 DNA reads TGTGCCAGCAGCTACTTGACAGGGAGGGACACTGAAGCTTTCTTT. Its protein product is CASSYLTGRDTEAFF.

The CDR3 loop reads CASSIVGQYEQYF. The CDR3 coding sequence is TGTGCCAGTAGTATTGTGGGCCAATACGAGCAGTACTTC. V usage is TRBV19 and J usage is TRBJ2-7; D is unclear. This CDR3 contains 13 residues. Germline assignment: CDR1 LNHDA and CDR2 SQIVND (reference sequence). V was pared by 3 bases and J by 4 bases, with 10 bases between.

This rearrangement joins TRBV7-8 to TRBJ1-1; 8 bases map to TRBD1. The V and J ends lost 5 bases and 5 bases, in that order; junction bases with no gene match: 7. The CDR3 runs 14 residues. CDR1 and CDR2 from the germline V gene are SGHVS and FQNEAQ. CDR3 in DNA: TGTGCCAGCAGCATCGGACAGGGAAGGACTGAAGCTTTCTTT. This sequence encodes CASSIGQGRTEAFF. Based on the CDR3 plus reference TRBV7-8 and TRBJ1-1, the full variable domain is GAGVSQSPRYKVAKRGQDVALRCDPISGHVSLFWYQQALGQGPEFLTYFQNEAQLDKSGLPSDRFFAERPEGSVSTLKIQRTQQEDSAVYLCASSIGQGRTEAFFGQGTRLTVV.

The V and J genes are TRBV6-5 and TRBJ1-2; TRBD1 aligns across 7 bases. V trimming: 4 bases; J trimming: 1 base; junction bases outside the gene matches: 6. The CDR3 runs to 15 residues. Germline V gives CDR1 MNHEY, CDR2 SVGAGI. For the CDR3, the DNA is TGTGCCAGCAGTTCCGACAGGGAGAATAACTATGGCTACACCTTC. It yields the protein CASSSDRENNYGYTF.

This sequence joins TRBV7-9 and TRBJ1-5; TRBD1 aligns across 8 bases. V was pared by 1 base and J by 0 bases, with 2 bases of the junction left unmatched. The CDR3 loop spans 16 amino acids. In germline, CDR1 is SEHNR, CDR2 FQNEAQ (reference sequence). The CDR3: CASSLGTGNSNQPQHF. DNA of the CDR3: TGTGCCAGCAGCTTAGGGACAGGGAATAGCAATCAGCCCCAGCATTTT.

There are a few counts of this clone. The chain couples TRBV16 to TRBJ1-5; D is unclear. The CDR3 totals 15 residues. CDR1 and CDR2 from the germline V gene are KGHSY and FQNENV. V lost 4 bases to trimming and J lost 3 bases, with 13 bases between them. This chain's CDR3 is CASSLPAELNQPQHF. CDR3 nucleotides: TGTGCCAGCAGCCTACCAGCGGAGCTCAATCAGCCCCAGCATTTT. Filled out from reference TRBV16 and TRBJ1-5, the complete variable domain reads GEEVAQTPKHLVRGEGQKAKLYCAPIKGHSYVFWYQQVLKNEFKFLISFQNENVFDETGMPKERFSAKCLPNSPCSLEIQATKLEDSAVYFCASSLPAELNQPQHFGDGTRLSIL.

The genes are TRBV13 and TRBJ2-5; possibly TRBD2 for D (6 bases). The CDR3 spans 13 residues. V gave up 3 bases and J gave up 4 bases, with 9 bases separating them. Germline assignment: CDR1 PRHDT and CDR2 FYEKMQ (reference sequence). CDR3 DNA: TGTGCCAGCAGCTTCGGGGGTGTAGAGACCCAGTACTTC. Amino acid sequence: CASSFGGVETQYF.

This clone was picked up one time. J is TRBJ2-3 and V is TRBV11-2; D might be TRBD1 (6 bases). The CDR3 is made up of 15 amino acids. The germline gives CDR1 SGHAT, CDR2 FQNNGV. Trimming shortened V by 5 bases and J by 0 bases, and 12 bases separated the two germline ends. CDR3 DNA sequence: TGTGCCAGCAGCGACGGACAGCTCAGCACAGATACGCAGTATTTT. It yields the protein CASSDGQLSTDTQYF.

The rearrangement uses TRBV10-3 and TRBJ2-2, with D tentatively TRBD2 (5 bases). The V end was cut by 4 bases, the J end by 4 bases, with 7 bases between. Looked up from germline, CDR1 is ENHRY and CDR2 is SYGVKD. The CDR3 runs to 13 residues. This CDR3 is CAISVLGTGELFF. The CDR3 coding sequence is TGTGCCATCAGTGTACTAGGCACCGGGGAGCTGTTTTTT.

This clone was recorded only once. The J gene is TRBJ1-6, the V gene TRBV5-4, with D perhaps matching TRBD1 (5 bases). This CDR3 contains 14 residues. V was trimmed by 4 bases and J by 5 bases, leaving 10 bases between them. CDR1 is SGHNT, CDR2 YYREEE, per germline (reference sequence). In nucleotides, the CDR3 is TGTGCCAGCAGCCCGGGACGGGATAATTCACCCCTCCACTTT. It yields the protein CASSPGRDNSPLHF.

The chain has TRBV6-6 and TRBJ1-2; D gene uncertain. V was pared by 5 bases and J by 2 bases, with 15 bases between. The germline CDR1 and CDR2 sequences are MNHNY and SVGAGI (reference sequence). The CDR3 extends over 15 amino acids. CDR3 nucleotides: TGTGCCAGCAGTCCCCGTGGTCCGGCGAACTATGGCTACACCTTC. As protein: CASSPRGPANYGYTF.